The 4 T cell receptor beta chains listed next were all sequenced from one sample in a study of T cells after yellow fever vaccination. Via MiXCR, TCRdb re-called the 5' RACE reads, giving one row per CDR3 protein. This table holds about 550,000 distinct CDR3 sequences, about 19% found once. Sequenced material: PBMCs, taken 15 days after the yellow fever booster vaccination. The receptors here all came from a man aged 25-45 years who received the YFV17D yellow fever vaccine.

There are many counts of this clonotype. The rearrangement joins TRBV20-1 to TRBJ2-5; 9 nucleotides align to TRBD2. CDR1 and CDR2 from the germline V gene are DFQATT and SNEGSKA (reference sequence). V trimming: 1 base; J trimming: 1 base; junction bases outside the gene matches: 7. The CDR3 contains 16 residues. The CDR3 protein is CSARAMQTSGQETQYF. The CDR3 DNA follows: TGCAGTGCTAGAGCGATGCAGACTAGCGGCCAAGAGACCCAGTACTTC.

This sequence joins TRBV15 and TRBJ2-4, with 8 bases aligning to TRBD1. CDR1 is LNHNV and CDR2 is YYDKDF in the germline V gene (reference sequence). This CDR3 region has 18 residues. The ends lost 2 bases at V and 0 bases at J; junction bases unmatched: 9. In DNA form, the CDR3 reads TGTGCCACCAGCAGACCAGGGACAGGAGACCTAGCCAAAAACATTCAGTACTTC. This sequence encodes CATSRPGTGDLAKNIQYF.

This clonotype came up once. J is TRBJ2-7 and V is TRBV7-2; D is uncertain. CDR3 length equals 14 residues. The germline V and J ends were trimmed by 0 bases and 0 bases, with 6 bases remaining between them. The germline CDR1 and CDR2 sequences are SGHTA and FQGNSA. The CDR3 loop reads CASSLATLSYEQYF. CDR3 coding DNA: TGTGCCAGCAGCTTAGCCACACTCTCCTACGAGCAGTACTTC.

This clonotype was found a few times. The CDR3 nucleotides read TGTGCCAGCCGGCCCTCGAGCTCCTACAATGAGCAGTTCTTC. Its translation is CASRPSSSYNEQFF. This chain uses TRBV28 with TRBJ2-1; no clear D gene. In germline, CDR1 is MDHEN, CDR2 SYDVKM. V lost 8 bases, J lost 0 bases, and 11 bases lay in between. The CDR3 contains 14 residues.